This T cell receptor beta chain was found in a study of T cells after yellow fever vaccination. Whole-study results and caveats: Repertoires sorted by FACS could include abundant clonotypes that are contaminants from the bulk population. Reappearing after the booster were most of the clones from primary vaccination (roughly 96% CD4, 88% CD8).

Universal primer sites and UMIs were introduced during 5'RACE template-switching synthesis of TCR cDNA. TCRdb called the 5' RACE reads again in MiXCR, with one record for every CDR3 protein. The sample shows about 68,000 distinct CDR3 sequences, approximately 7% of them seen only once. This clonotype was found many times. Its target is not known. Trimming removed 8 bases from V and 5 bases from J, with 4 bases in between. The CDR3 runs to 10 residues. The sequence came from a man aged 18-30 years who received the YFV17D yellow fever vaccine. The rearrangement links TRBV12-3 or TRBV12-4 to TRBJ2-1; D is unresolved. This material consisted of CD8+ T cells sorted from PBMCs, taken around 45 days after the first yellow fever vaccination. The CDR3: CASSNNEQFF. In nucleotides, the CDR3 is TGTGCCAGCTCGAACAATGAGCAGTTCTTC.